This T cell receptor beta chain was documented in a study of T-cell memory formation after mild COVID-19. Study information: TCR clusters mostly belonged to single donors.

The V end lost 4 bases, the J end lost 5 bases, and 26 bases lay between the germline ends. This CDR3 has 18 amino acids. Germline CDR1 is SGHRS and CDR2 is YFSETQ. One entry per CDR3 protein results from TCRdb running MiXCR on the 5' RACE reads. The sample has about 90,000 distinct CDR3 sequences; about 12% are singletons. Remarks on this clonotype: The target antigen is unknown.

Study-wide results and limits: A subset of responding clones appeared in pre-infection memory, suggesting cross-reactive memory joined.

The TCR was taken from an adult woman who had mild COVID-19 (a few samples of this study predate the infection). Cell type and time point are not known. The chain joins TRBV5-1 to TRBJ2-3, with D possibly being TRBD2 (6 bases). The specimen sequenced was PBMCs or a T cell subset sorted from them (not recorded which). This chain's CDR3 is CASSVKPGRNSEGDTQYF. The CDR3 DNA sequence: TGCGCCAGCAGCGTAAAACCGGGACGCAACTCGGAGGGAGATACGCAGTATTTT. The full variable domain, with the rest looked up from reference TRBV5-1 and TRBJ2-3, is KAGVTQTPRYLIKTRGQQVTLSCSPISGHRSVSWYQQTPGQGLQFLFEYFSETQRNKGNFPGRFSGRQFSNSRSEMNVSTLELGDSALYLCASSVKPGRNSEGDTQYFGPGTRLTVL.